This is a list of T cell receptor beta chains from one sample in a study of blood T cell repertoires in COVID-19. TCRdb's copy holds only in-frame clones and misses some; the assay was immunoSEQ multiplex PCR. Of a few hundred thousand clones detected, around 87% appear once; the ten largest clones hold 1.5% to 2%. Sample: PBMCs or T cells enriched from blood (not recorded which). These receptors were collected from a woman aged 50 to 60 who had recovered from COVID-19. Each CDR3 is given with its conserved first and last residue. D genes are given only for firm matches. A row's size may be missing; if present it is once, few, many or a size class.

v_call: TRBV6-5
clone_size: -
j_call: TRBJ1-5
d_call: -
cdr3_nt: TGTGCCAGCTACGCGGGTAGCAATCAGCCCCAGCATTTT
cdr3_aa: CASYAGSNQPQHF

v_call: TRBV5-6
clone_size: medium-sized
j_call: TRBJ2-1
d_call: -
cdr3_nt: TGTGCCAGCAGCCCCCGAACTGGCTACAATGAGCAGTTCTTC
cdr3_aa: CASSPRTGYNEQFF

v_call: TRBV7-3
clone_size: -
j_call: TRBJ1-3
d_call: -
cdr3_nt: TGTGCCAGCAGCCCCGATAGTGGAAACACCATATATTTT
cdr3_aa: CASSPDSGNTIYF

v_call: TRBV7-2
clone_size: -
j_call: TRBJ1-5
d_call: -
cdr3_nt: TGTGCCAGCAGCCCAGACGGACAGTTGATCAATCAGCCCCAGCATTTT
cdr3_aa: CASSPDGQLINQPQHF

v_call: TRBV28
clone_size: -
j_call: TRBJ2-1
d_call: -
cdr3_nt: TGTGCCAGCAGTCAGAGGGTTTCCGAGCAGTTCTTC
cdr3_aa: CASSQRVSEQFF

v_call: TRBV28
clone_size: -
j_call: TRBJ1-2
d_call: -
cdr3_nt: TGTGCCATCAAACCGGGGGGGCTCGACTATGGCTACACCTTC
cdr3_aa: CAIKPGGLDYGYTF

v_call: TRBV3-1/TRBV3-2
clone_size: -
j_call: TRBJ2-5
d_call: TRBD2
cdr3_nt: TGTGCCAGCAGCGGGACTATCCAAGAGACCCAGTACTTC
cdr3_aa: CASSGTIQETQYF

v_call: TRBV27
clone_size: -
j_call: TRBJ2-1
d_call: TRBD2
cdr3_nt: TGTGCCAGCAGTTCACTAGCGGGAGGGCAGGGCTACAATGAGCAGTTCTTC
cdr3_aa: CASSSLAGGQGYNEQFF

v_call: TRBV28
clone_size: few
j_call: TRBJ1-5
d_call: -
cdr3_nt: TGTGCCAGCAAAAAAGGAGGATATCAGCCCCAGCATTTT
cdr3_aa: CASKKGGYQPQHF

v_call: TRBV7-9
clone_size: -
j_call: TRBJ2-2
d_call: -
cdr3_nt: TGTGCCAGCAGCTTAACAAGTTACACCGGGGAGCTGTTTTTT
cdr3_aa: CASSLTSYTGELFF